Sequencing of this T cell receptor (beta chain) was carried out in a study of cytomegalovirus exposure and HLA in healthy donors. Of note for this clone: The target antigen is unknown.

From germline, CDR1 is MNHNY and CDR2 SVGAGI (reference sequence). The CDR3 has 15 residues. J gave up 1 base and V 5 bases, and 6 bases lay outside the gene matches. The study, taken as a whole, reports: Reports indicated that the classifier achieved high specificity and sensitivity in diagnosing cytomegalovirus status.

Clones were sequenced by immunoSEQ multiplex PCR, and TCRdb holds only the in-frame ones, with some missing. The sample lists some 130,000 clones; almost 85% were seen once. This chain links TRBV6-6 with TRBJ1-1, with 8 bases aligning to TRBD1. The material sequenced was PBMCs. The clonotype comes from a man in his thirties or forties in good health and CMV-seropositive. In nucleotides, the CDR3 is TGTGCCAGCAGTGGAAGAGGACAGGGGAACACTGAAGCTTTCTTT. It codes for CASSGRGQGNTEAFF.